Listed here are 10 T cell receptor beta chains from one sample, sequenced in a study of vaccination and CD4 T cells after COVID-19. Their target antigens are unknown. The treatment here: roughly 10-day PBMC culture with coronavirus spike peptide pools or control peptides (ViraFEST assay). The Oncomine TCR Beta short-read assay was applied to DNA of cultured CD4+ T cells. TCRdb analysed the PCR reads with MiXCR anew, one entry per CDR3 protein. The sample lists under 15,000 distinct CDR3 sequences, under 80% occurring once. The specimen was CD4+ T cells from blood, cultured in vitro. The receptors stem from a human donor who had recovered from COVID-19.

This clonotype was detected only once. V and J are TRBV12-3 or TRBV12-4 and TRBJ1-2; 7 positions match TRBD1. Trimming at V came to 3 bases and at J to 7 bases, leaving 5 bases not matched to a gene. The CDR3 spans 13 residues. The CDR3 DNA reads TGTGCCAGCAGTTTGGCCAGGGGGGGTGGCTACACCTTC. Translation: CASSLARGGGYTF.

The chain combines TRBV27 with TRBJ1-2; D is undetermined. The germline gives CDR1 MNHEY, CDR2 SMNVEV (reference sequence). V lost 5 bases and J lost 6, with 13 bases in between. The length of the CDR3 is 13 residues. The CDR3 DNA is TGTGCCAGCAGTATCGCGGTCGGGGATGGCTACACCTTC. Translated: CASSIAVGDGYTF.

In this sample, this clonotype is medium-sized (0.01 to 0.1%). V and J are TRBV6-1 and TRBJ1-2; weak D call: TRBD1 (5 bases). V lost 6 bases, J lost 1 base, and 9 bases lay in between. Germline CDR1 MNHNS, CDR2 SASEGT. The CDR3 spans 13 residues. Here the CDR3 DNA reads TGTGCCAGCAGCCGACAGAGTAACTATGGCTACACCTTC. Translated, it gives CASSRQSNYGYTF.

V and J are TRBV12-3 or TRBV12-4 and TRBJ1-2; tentative D call: TRBD1 (5 bases). This CDR3 has 12 amino acids. The V and J ends lost 3 bases and 8 bases respectively, with 10 bases between them. CDR3 DNA sequence: TGTGCCAGCAGTTTTCCGGGGCACGGCTACACCTTC. Protein: CASSFPGHGYTF.

The chain recombines TRBV6-1 with TRBJ2-7, with 7 bases matching TRBD1. The V segment lost 6 bases and the J segment 3 bases; nucleotides outside the gene matches: 8. Germline V lookup: CDR1 MNHNS, CDR2 SASEGT. This CDR3 is 14 amino acids long. In nucleotides, the CDR3 is TGTGCCAGCAGAACACCCGGGACAGACTACGAGCAGTACTTC. Translation: CASRTPGTDYEQYF.

The chain joins TRBV2 to TRBJ1-1, with no clear D. V was pared by 8 bases and J by 0 bases, with 16 bases between. Germline CDR1 SNHLY, CDR2 FYNNEI. The CDR3 has 15 amino acids. The CDR3: CASLQWGAMNTEAFF. DNA for the CDR3: TGTGCCAGCTTGCAATGGGGAGCCATGAACACTGAAGCTTTCTTT.

The V and J genes are TRBV30 and TRBJ1-1, with TRBD1 matching over 8 bases. V lost 2 bases, J lost 1 base, and 9 bases stayed unmatched. This CDR3 region has 16 residues. CDR1 is GTSNPN, CDR2 SVGIG, per germline (reference sequence). CDR3 nucleotide sequence: TGTGCCTGGAGTACCCGACAGGGGCGGTGGAACACTGAAGCTTTCTTT. It encodes CAWSTRQGRWNTEAFF.

This clonotype was counted only a few times. The CDR3, as DNA: TGTGCCAGCAGTGAACGGGAGGGTAACTATGGCTACACCTTC. Its protein is CASSEREGNYGYTF. The chain combines TRBV6-1 with TRBJ1-2; D gene ambiguous. CDR1 MNHNS and CDR2 SASEGT come from the germline V gene. V was trimmed by 2 bases and J by 1 base, leaving 8 bases between them. This CDR3 is 14 amino acids long.

V is TRBV5-4 and J is TRBJ1-1; TRBD1 aligns across 10 bases. This CDR3 spans 14 amino acids. The trim removed 6 bases at V and 5 bases at J, leaving 7 bases unmatched. Germline lookup yields CDR1 SGHNT and CDR2 YYREEE (reference sequence). The CDR3 DNA reads TGTGCCAGCACCCCGACAGGGGGCAAGACTGAAGCTTTCTTT. Translating it yields CASTPTGGKTEAFF.

This clonotype was observed a few times. The chain recombines TRBV11-3 with TRBJ2-5; D could derive from TRBD1 or TRBD2 (5 bases each). V lost 5 bases, J lost 7 bases, and 17 bases lay in between. The CDR3 loop spans 14 amino acids. The germline gives CDR1 SGHNT, CDR2 YENEEA. The CDR3 loop reads CASSHPDGARTQYF. CDR3 DNA sequence: TGTGCCAGCAGCCACCCTGACGGGGCCCGGACCCAGTACTTC.